This is a list of T cell receptor beta chains from one sample in a study of shared clonotypes between healthy human individuals. The table came from immunoSEQ multiplex PCR; TCRdb's copy has only in-frame clones and leaves some out. The data show 1 million to 1.2 million clones, roughly 77% seen once. Material for sequencing was memory CD4+ T cells from PBMCs. The receptors here all came from a young man in good health. Some clones in this sample may be carry-over from other donors' samples. Both conserved end residues are part of each CDR3. D genes are given only for firm matches. For some rows the clone size is stated as once, few or many, or as a class when expanded; others skip it.

V gene	D gene	J gene	clone size	CDR3 DNA	CDR3 protein
TRBV5-1	-	TRBJ2-7	once	TGCGCCAGCAGGAGGGACGTCTACGAGCAGTACTTC	CASRRDVYEQYF
TRBV5-1	-	TRBJ2-3	-	TGCGCCAGCAGCTTGGCCCAACTCACAGATACGCAGTATTTT	CASSLAQLTDTQYF
TRBV5-6	-	TRBJ1-6	-	TGTGCCAGCAGCTGGGGGATCGGGAATTCACCCCTCCACTTT	CASSWGIGNSPLHF
TRBV28	-	TRBJ1-2	-	TGTGCCAGCAGTTTAAGTACGGGTGACTATGGCTACACCTTC	CASSLSTGDYGYTF
TRBV28	-	TRBJ1-2	-	TGTGCCAGCACCGTGGAGGGGCGAGGTGGCTACACCTTC	CASTVEGRGGYTF
TRBV30	TRBD2	TRBJ2-5	many	TGTGCCTGGGGCCCTGGCGGGAGCAGCGAGACCCAGTACTTC	CAWGPGGSSETQYF
TRBV6-1	-	TRBJ2-7	-	TGTGCCAGCAGCTCAGCTGTGGGGACTCCGGGGGAGCAGTACTTC	CASSSAVGTPGEQYF
TRBV20-1	-	TRBJ2-1	-	TGCAGTGCTAGTAGGAGGGATGAGCAGTTCTTC	CSASRRDEQFF
TRBV2	-	TRBJ2-5	-	TGTGCCAGCAGACGGGACGGGATCCTTGGACCCCAAGAGACCCAGTACTTC	CASRRDGILGPQETQYF
TRBV19	TRBD2	TRBJ2-2	few	TGTGCCAGTAGTACAGGACTAGCGGGAGGCGGGTACACCGGGGAGCTGTTTTTT	CASSTGLAGGGYTGELFF
TRBV14	-	TRBJ2-3	-	TGTGCCAGCAGCCAAGAGAGCAGGTCAAGGACGCAGTATTTT	CASSQESRSRTQYF
TRBV28	TRBD1	TRBJ1-2	-	TGTGCCAGCAGTTCTCTGGACAGGGTATTCAATGGCTACACCTTC	CASSSLDRVFNGYTF
TRBV6-5	-	TRBJ2-2	few	TGTGCCAGCAGTTATACAGGGAACACCGGGGAGCTGTTTTTT	CASSYTGNTGELFF
TRBV5-1	-	TRBJ2-5	-	TGCGCCAGCAGCTTGGCCATGGGTTATTCGGAGGAGACCCAGTACTTC	CASSLAMGYSEETQYF
TRBV5-1	TRBD2	TRBJ2-7	-	TGCGCCAGCAGCTTGGAACTAGCGGGATCTTACGAGCAGTACTTC	CASSLELAGSYEQYF
TRBV11-3	-	TRBJ2-1	-	TGTGCCAGCAGCCCTGGGGGCACAGGGTCCTACAATGAGCAGTTCTTC	CASSPGGTGSYNEQFF
TRBV6-6	TRBD2	TRBJ2-3	few	TGTGCCAGCAGTATAGCGCGACCGGGGGGGGATACGCAGTATTTT	CASSIARPGGDTQYF
TRBV15	-	TRBJ2-7	-	TGTGCCACCAGCGCGTTAGAGAGCTACGAGCAGTACTTC	CATSALESYEQYF
TRBV7-9	TRBD2	TRBJ2-3	once	TGTGCCAGCAGCCCCCGGACTAGCAGAGATACGCAGTATTTT	CASSPRTSRDTQYF
TRBV27	TRBD1	TRBJ2-7	-	TGTGCCAGCAGCGAGGACAGGGGCGCCTACGAGCAGTACTTC	CASSEDRGAYEQYF
TRBV5-1	-	TRBJ2-7	-	TGCGCCAGCACTCCCGGACTTTCCTACGAGCAGTACTTC	CASTPGLSYEQYF
TRBV5-1	TRBD1	TRBJ1-2	-	TGCGCCAGCAGGGCGCAAGAGGGACAGGGGGCTGTGGCCTTC	CASRAQEGQGAVAF
TRBV30	-	TRBJ2-6	-	TGTGCCTGGAGTGTCGCTGGGGCCAACGTCCTGACTTTC	CAWSVAGANVLTF
TRBV7-2	TRBD1	TRBJ1-2	-	TGTGCCAGCAGCCGACACGGGACAGATACCAACTATGGCTACACCTTC	CASSRHGTDTNYGYTF
TRBV6-5	-	TRBJ1-1	-	TGTGCCAGCAGTTATAGTCAATTCGGGGGCACTGAAGCTTTCTTT	CASSYSQFGGTEAFF
TRBV5-1	TRBD2	TRBJ2-3	-	TGCGCCAGCAGCCTGGGGACTAGCCGTGAGGCAGATACGCAGTATTTT	CASSLGTSREADTQYF
TRBV30	-	TRBJ1-3	-	TGTGCCTGGAGTGTAGGGGATCGCTCTGGAAACACCATATATTTT	CAWSVGDRSGNTIYF
TRBV5-1	TRBD2	TRBJ2-5	once	TGCGCCAGCAGCGGTAGCGGGAGAGAGACCCAGTACTTC	CASSGSGRETQYF
TRBV2	-	TRBJ2-3	-	TGTGCCAGCAGGACCACAGATACGCAGTATTTT	CASRTTDTQYF
TRBV10-3	-	TRBJ1-1	-	TGTGCCATCTCCGGCAAGAACACTGAAGCTTTCTTT	CAISGKNTEAFF
TRBV6-1	-	TRBJ2-1	once	TGTGCCAGCAGTGGAGGGGGTCAGGGCGGGCGTGAGCAGTTCTTC	CASSGGGQGGREQFF
TRBV2	-	TRBJ1-3	-	TGTGCCTGCGATGGACCGTCCGGCGTGGCCATATATTTT	CACDGPSGVAIYF
TRBV27	TRBD1	TRBJ2-5	-	TGTGCCAGCAGTTTATGGGGACAGGGGGAGACCCAGTACTTC	CASSLWGQGETQYF
TRBV4-1	-	TRBJ2-7	few	TGCGCCAGCAGCCAAGGACAGGAGTTCCCCTACGAGCAGTACTTC	CASSQGQEFPYEQYF